This T cell receptor beta chain was obtained from a study of blood T cell repertoires in COVID-19. Across the study: COVID-19 samples, acute and convalescent, were from the United States, Italy and Spain. Nucleic acid was either cDNA or gDNA, and it came from T cells, B-cell-depleted T cells, or PBMCs.

There are 13 residues in the CDR3. Germline CDR1 SGHNT, CDR2 YENEEA. The V and J ends lost 6 bases and 4 bases respectively, with 12 bases between them. Per the study methods: Amplification of reference gene primers was used by the study to estimate nucleated cell counts. Profiled with immunoSEQ multiplex PCR; TCRdb holds only in-frame clones, not every one. Clone size and V and J calls were adopted from that table, with D and trimming inferred from the DNA. The table records around 100,000 clones, about 87% of them present only once. This clone rates as medium-sized. This receptor was obtained from a man aged 50 to 60 with acute or convalescent COVID-19. Sequencing used peripheral blood. V gene TRBV11-3 combines with J gene TRBJ2-5, with D unclear. The CDR3 is CASRAEIPETQYF. The DNA of the CDR3 is TGTGCCAGCAGAGCCGAAATTCCAGAGACCCAGTACTTC.